Only a few counts were recorded for the clone carrying this T cell receptor (beta chain). Its matching antigen is unknown. Germline V gene lookup returns CDR1 MNHEY and CDR2 SMNVEV (reference sequence). V dropped 5 bases and J dropped 3; count of bases not matched to a gene: 12. CDR3 size: 16 residues. Using RNA transcripts as the source, TCR beta CDR3 regions were amplified. The HTBI primer set drove a first-round RT-PCR of the TCR CDR3. One entry per CDR3 protein, called by TCRdb with MiXCR from the multiplex PCR reads. There are around 490,000 distinct CDR3 sequences in the sample; less than 20% occur only once, and about half lies in the top ten. The data stem from a study of T cells in Graves' hyperthyroidism and ophthalmopathy. Study-level results: Blood held most thyroid clonotypes expanded above 0.001 frequency.

The sample comprised blood. The TCR originated in a middle-aged man with Graves' ophthalmopathy. The J gene is TRBJ1-1, the V gene TRBV27; TRBD1 agrees at 7 bases. This chain's CDR3 is CASSPLLGGRYTEAFF. CDR3 sequence (DNA): TGTGCCAGCAGTCCCCTTCTAGGGGGCAGGTACACTGAAGCTTTCTTT.